The next 4 T cell receptor beta chains were all read from a single sample in a study of T cells in tuberculosis (dated by TCRdb to the late 2010s). Libraries came from the immunoSEQ multiplex PCR assay. TCRdb mirrors the immuneACCESS table, restricted to in-frame sequences. Some clones are absent from its copies; in checked studies, under half trace to an unresolved V gene, and the reason for the others is unknown. For this sample the table gives roughly 34,000 clones, of which roughly 90% were detected only once. 6.5% to 9.5% of the sample belongs to the ten largest clones. Material for sequencing was PBMCs. Source of these receptors: a donor aged 10-35 years with latent tuberculosis or without tuberculosis infection. Some clones in this sample may be carry-over from other donors' samples.

V gene TRBV27 combines with J gene TRBJ2-1; 10 bases are a match to TRBD1. From germline, CDR1 is MNHEY and CDR2 SMNVEV (reference sequence). The length of the CDR3 is 17 residues. Trimming at V came to 1 base and at J to 6 bases, leaving 9 bases not matched to a gene. The CDR3 DNA sequence: TGTGCCAGCAGTTTATATCAACCGGGACAGGGGACCAATGAGCAGTTCTTC. Residues: CASSLYQPGQGTNEQFF.

The chain links TRBV5-1 to TRBJ2-1; the D gene is possibly TRBD2 (6 bases). The germline V gene has CDR1 SGHRS and CDR2 YFSETQ. This CDR3 is 14 amino acids long. The V gene lost 0 bases and the J gene lost 4 bases, with 8 bases spanning the gap. The CDR3 bases are TGCGCCAGCAGCTTGGAGGCGGGATACAATGAGCAGTTCTTC. It yields the protein CASSLEAGYNEQFF. Full variable domain (rest looked up from reference TRBV5-1 and TRBJ2-1): KAGVTQTPRYLIKTRGQQVTLSCSPISGHRSVSWYQQTPGQGLQFLFEYFSETQRNKGNFPGRFSGRQFSNSRSEMNVSTLELGDSALYLCASSLEAGYNEQFFGPGTRLTVL.

This clone showed up just once. J is TRBJ2-3 and V is TRBV6-6, with a weak D call TRBD2 (6 bases). This CDR3 has 15 residues. Trimming left V 4 bases short and J 3 bases short, with 14 bases between. CDR1 is MNHNY, CDR2 SVGAGI, per germline (reference sequence). As DNA, the CDR3 is TGTGCCAGCAGTTCCACGGGACTTCCAACAGATACGCAGTATTTT. Its protein product is CASSSTGLPTDTQYF.

The rearrangement uses TRBV30 and TRBJ2-2; unclear D gene. Trimming stripped 4 bases from V and 0 bases from J, with 9 bases between. In germline, CDR1 is GTSNPN, CDR2 SVGIG (reference sequence). CDR3 length: 14 residues. The DNA of the CDR3 is TGTGCCTGGAAAACTACCCCGAACACCGGGGAGCTGTTTTTT. Residues: CAWKTTPNTGELFF.